These 10 T cell receptor beta chains share one sample of origin, sequenced in a study of blood T cells in healthy people across ages. Alongside a J-beta primer mix, a sample-barcoded 5' primer served in a second PCR lasting about 7 to 11 cycles. TCRdb passed the 5' RACE reads through MiXCR, listing each CDR3 protein once. The sample has about 1.6 million distinct CDR3 sequences; 30% to 35% are singletons. The sample consisted of blood. Receptors originate from a woman aged 25 to 39 in good health.

This clonotype has a single count. A junction boundary mismatches the germline segment, possibly from a read error. This chain connects TRBV7-9 to TRBJ1-6; D might be TRBD1 (6 bases). Germline assignment: CDR1 SEHNR and CDR2 FQNEAQ (reference sequence). CDR3 length equals 18 residues. CDR3 nucleotide sequence: TGTGCCAGCAGCCAATGGGTTAACAGGGACTCCCATAATTCACCCCTCCACTTT. As protein: CASSQWVNRDSHNSPLHF.

The V call is TRBV28, the J call TRBJ2-7, with D unresolved. The V end was cut by 1 base, the J end by 5 bases, with 18 bases between. Germline CDR1 MDHEN, CDR2 SYDVKM. CDR3 length: 16 residues. The CDR3 coding sequence is TGTGCCAGCAGTTTATTCATAGGTCCACCCGACCACGAGCAGTACTTC. It codes for CASSLFIGPPDHEQYF.

This sequence joins TRBV5-1 and TRBJ2-7; D call uncertain. The end of the DNA is better explained by TRBJ2-5, so the J call may be wrong. CDR3 size: 14 residues. The germline V gene has CDR1 SGHRS and CDR2 YFSETQ. CDR3 sequence (DNA): TGCGCCAGCAGCTTGAGGTGGCAGGCAGAGACCCAGTACTTC. Amino acid sequence: CASSLRWQAETQYF.

A few counts support this clonotype. The chain links TRBV5-1 to TRBJ2-6, with D possibly called TRBD1 or TRBD2 (5 bases each). Trimming cost V 4 bases and J 0 bases, with 17 bases left between them. CDR3 length equals 18 residues. From germline, CDR1 is SGHRS and CDR2 YFSETQ. For the CDR3, the DNA is TGCGCCAGCAGCGCGAAGGGACCTGCTTACTCTGGGGCCAACGTCCTGACTTTC. Translated, it gives CASSAKGPAYSGANVLTF.

This clonotype showed up just a few times. V usage is TRBV7-7 and J usage is TRBJ2-5; 8 bases line up with TRBD1. V shed 4 bases and J 5 bases; nucleotides not matched to a gene: 9. The CDR3 contains 15 residues. Germline loops: CDR1 SSHAT, CDR2 FNYEAQ (reference sequence). The CDR3 bases are TGTGCCAGCAGCTCCGGACAGGGACTCCCCGAGACCCAGTACTTC. This sequence encodes CASSSGQGLPETQYF.

This clonotype was seen a few times. The chain recombines TRBV10-3 with TRBJ2-7, with D perhaps matching TRBD2 (5 bases). V lost 2 bases and J lost 7, with 9 bases in between. This CDR3 has 12 residues. The germline CDR1 and CDR2 sequences are ENHRY and SYGVKD. The CDR3 bases are TGTGCCATCAGTGAGGCCACGGGGGAGCAGTACTTC. As protein: CAISEATGEQYF.

This clonotype was recorded a few times. The chain employs TRBV20-1 and TRBJ2-3; D not certain. Germline values: CDR1 DFQATT, CDR2 SNEGSKA (reference sequence). The CDR3 sequence is 13 residues long. The V and J ends lost 3 bases and 3 bases respectively, with 10 bases between them. CDR3 DNA: TGCAGTGCTAGTGGGCCTAAAACAGATACGCAGTATTTT. Translated, it gives CSASGPKTDTQYF.

The sample holds a few counts of this clonotype. The chain employs TRBV11-1 and TRBJ2-5; weak D call: TRBD2 (6 bases). CDR3 length: 13 residues. Trimming stripped 4 bases from V and 2 bases from J, with 8 bases between. Germline V CDR1 and CDR2: SGHAT, FQDESV (reference sequence). The CDR3 DNA follows: TGTGCCAGCAGCTACGGACTACAAGAGACCCAGTACTTC. Translated, it gives CASSYGLQETQYF.

The chain combines TRBV6-1 with TRBJ2-1; TRBD1 agrees at 8 bases. Trimming cost V 5 bases and J 6 bases; bases outside gene matches: 9. This CDR3 region has 15 residues. CDR1 and CDR2 from the germline V gene are MNHNS and SASEGT. The CDR3 region is CASSLGQERGNEQFF. The DNA of the CDR3 is TGTGCCAGCAGTTTGGGACAGGAAAGGGGCAATGAGCAGTTCTTC.

This clonotype was observed many times. The chain has TRBV7-2 and TRBJ2-1, with D possibly TRBD1 on 6 matching bases. Germline V CDR1 and CDR2: SGHTA, FQGNSA. The CDR3 has 13 residues. With 6 bases removed from V and 7 bases from J, the gap between germline ends came to 13 bases. CDR3 nucleotides: TGTGCCAGCAGATCGGACAGTAGTAATGAGCAGTTCTTC. Translating gives CASRSDSSNEQFF.